This is a list of T cell receptor beta chains from one sample in a study of spatial heterogeneity in lung cancer. TCRdb processed the 5' RACE reads anew with MiXCR; each CDR3 protein has one entry. The repertoire has around 75,000 distinct CDR3 sequences, roughly 15% of them found once; the top ten carry roughly 6.7%. Specimen: PBMCs, collected at surgery. These receptors were taken from a male donor with early-stage non-small cell lung cancer. The CDR3 runs from the conserved cysteine through the conserved F or W. A D gene is named only where the DNA matches it firmly. Size values are once, few and many counts, or a class for expanded clones, and some rows have none.

abundance: .
d_gene: .
j_gene: TRBJ2-1
v_gene: TRBV11-3
CDR3nt: TGTGCCAGCAGCCTAGATACCGCCGCCAATGAGCAGTTCTTC
CDR3aa: CASSLDTAANEQFF

abundance: few
d_gene: TRBD1
j_gene: TRBJ1-1
v_gene: TRBV20-1
CDR3nt: TGCAGTGCTAAAACTGCGACAGGGGTGAACACTGAAGCTTTCTTT
CDR3aa: CSAKTATGVNTEAFF

abundance: .
d_gene: .
j_gene: TRBJ1-6
v_gene: TRBV5-1
CDR3nt: TGCGCCAGCAGTCTTCCGGACGGCTCTTCACCCCTCCACTTT
CDR3aa: CASSLPDGSSPLHF

abundance: .
d_gene: TRBD1
j_gene: TRBJ1-5
v_gene: TRBV18
CDR3nt: TGTGCCAGCTCACCACAGACAACAGGGGATCAGCCCCAGCATTTT
CDR3aa: CASSPQTTGDQPQHF

abundance: .
d_gene: TRBD1
j_gene: TRBJ2-7
v_gene: TRBV5-4
CDR3nt: TGTGCCAGCAGCTGGGGACAGGGGACCTACGAGCAGTACTTC
CDR3aa: CASSWGQGTYEQYF

abundance: many
d_gene: .
j_gene: TRBJ1-5
v_gene: TRBV6-2/TRBV6-3
CDR3nt: TGTGCCAGCAGGATCGGGACCAGCAATCAGCCCCAGCATTTT
CDR3aa: CASRIGTSNQPQHF

abundance: many
d_gene: .
j_gene: TRBJ2-1
v_gene: TRBV10-3
CDR3nt: TGTGCCATCAGACCCTTCACGGACGAACGGCAGTTCTTC
CDR3aa: CAIRPFTDERQFF

abundance: .
d_gene: TRBD1
j_gene: TRBJ2-7
v_gene: TRBV2
CDR3nt: TGTGCCAGCAGCTACCAGGGGGATGGGTACGAGCAGTACTTC
CDR3aa: CASSYQGDGYEQYF

abundance: few
d_gene: .
j_gene: TRBJ2-1
v_gene: TRBV5-1
CDR3nt: TGCGCCAGCAGTGGGGACTCTAATGAGCAGTTCTTC
CDR3aa: CASSGDSNEQFF

abundance: .
d_gene: .
j_gene: TRBJ2-7
v_gene: TRBV11-2
CDR3nt: TGTGCCAGCAGCTTAGTTTCCGGGGATACCTACGAGCAGTACTTC
CDR3aa: CASSLVSGDTYEQYF

abundance: many
d_gene: TRBD1
j_gene: TRBJ1-1
v_gene: TRBV3-1
CDR3nt: TGTGCCAGCAGCCAAGGGACAGGGAGGACTGAAGCTTTCTTT
CDR3aa: CASSQGTGRTEAFF

abundance: .
d_gene: .
j_gene: TRBJ1-1
v_gene: TRBV7-2
CDR3nt: TGTGCCAGCAGCGGAACCAGGCGCTCGAACACTGAAGCTTTCTTT
CDR3aa: CASSGTRRSNTEAFF

abundance: many
d_gene: .
j_gene: TRBJ2-3
v_gene: TRBV6-2/TRBV6-3
CDR3nt: TGTGCCAGCAGATGGACTAGCACAGATACGCAGTATTTT
CDR3aa: CASRWTSTDTQYF

abundance: .
d_gene: TRBD1
j_gene: TRBJ1-4
v_gene: TRBV3-1
CDR3nt: TGTGCCAGCAGCCGAGGGACAGTATTCTCTACTAATGAAAAACTGTTTTTT
CDR3aa: CASSRGTVFSTNEKLFF

abundance: .
d_gene: .
j_gene: TRBJ1-4
v_gene: TRBV7-8
CDR3nt: TGTGCCAGCAGCCCTGGGTTTTGGGGGGCAATTGATGAAAAACTGTTTTTT
CDR3aa: CASSPGFWGAIDEKLFF

abundance: few
d_gene: .
j_gene: TRBJ2-3
v_gene: TRBV20-1
CDR3nt: TGCAGTGCTAAAGCCGGGGATACGCAGTATTTT
CDR3aa: CSAKAGDTQYF

abundance: few
d_gene: .
j_gene: TRBJ2-3
v_gene: TRBV4-1
CDR3nt: TGCGCCAGCAGCCAGTATGCGGGAGATACGCAGTATTTT
CDR3aa: CASSQYAGDTQYF

abundance: few
d_gene: .
j_gene: TRBJ2-7
v_gene: TRBV19
CDR3nt: TGTGCCACCCTGGATCTGTCTGGGAATAGGGAGCAGTACTTC
CDR3aa: CATLDLSGNREQYF

abundance: .
d_gene: .
j_gene: TRBJ1-5
v_gene: TRBV20-1
CDR3nt: TGCAGTGCTACGGGGGGAGGCAATCAGCCCCAGCATTTT
CDR3aa: CSATGGGNQPQHF

abundance: few
d_gene: .
j_gene: TRBJ2-5
v_gene: TRBV5-1
CDR3nt: TGCGCCAGCAGCTTGGACGTAGTGTCAAAAGAGACCCAGTACTTC
CDR3aa: CASSLDVVSKETQYF

abundance: few
d_gene: .
j_gene: TRBJ2-1
v_gene: TRBV7-5
CDR3nt: .
CDR3aa: CISVSEADRPLSSYNEQFF

abundance: once
d_gene: .
j_gene: TRBJ2-1
v_gene: TRBV12-3/TRBV12-4
CDR3nt: TGTGCCAGCAGTTTTGGCCAGAATCCCTACAATGAGCAGTTCTTC
CDR3aa: CASSFGQNPYNEQFF

abundance: many
d_gene: .
j_gene: TRBJ2-3
v_gene: TRBV7-2
CDR3nt: TGTGCCAGCAGTCGTCTGGCTTATACGCAGTATTTT
CDR3aa: CASSRLAYTQYF

abundance: few
d_gene: TRBD2
j_gene: TRBJ2-1
v_gene: TRBV6-2/TRBV6-3
CDR3nt: TGTGCCAGCAGTTTGGTTGCGGGAGGGCCGTTGGAGCAGTTCTTC
CDR3aa: CASSLVAGGPLEQFF

abundance: few
d_gene: .
j_gene: TRBJ2-7
v_gene: TRBV5-1
CDR3nt: TGCGCCAGCAGCTTGGTGGAGGCCTACGAGCAGTACTTC
CDR3aa: CASSLVEAYEQYF

abundance: .
d_gene: .
j_gene: TRBJ1-1
v_gene: TRBV5-1
CDR3nt: TGCGCCAGCAGCTTCAGCACGGGACCGGGGACTGAAGCTTTCTTT
CDR3aa: CASSFSTGPGTEAFF

abundance: many
d_gene: .
j_gene: TRBJ2-7
v_gene: TRBV11-1
CDR3nt: TGTGCCAGCAGCCAAGTGGGGACCTCCTACGAGCAGTACTTC
CDR3aa: CASSQVGTSYEQYF

abundance: few
d_gene: .
j_gene: TRBJ2-5
v_gene: TRBV4-1
CDR3nt: TGCGCCAGCAGCCAAGAAATAACCCCTGGGACCCAGTACTTC
CDR3aa: CASSQEITPGTQYF

abundance: many
d_gene: TRBD2
j_gene: TRBJ2-5
v_gene: TRBV5-1
CDR3nt: TGCGCCAGCAGTCCGGGCGGGAGGGTCCAAGAGACCCAGTACTTC
CDR3aa: CASSPGGRVQETQYF

abundance: many
d_gene: .
j_gene: TRBJ1-1
v_gene: TRBV5-1
CDR3nt: TGCGCCAGCAGCTTGAGGGGGATCACTGAAGCTTTCTTT
CDR3aa: CASSLRGITEAFF

abundance: .
d_gene: .
j_gene: TRBJ2-5
v_gene: TRBV27
CDR3nt: TGTGCCAGCAGTCCCACACAGTACCAAGAGACCCAGTACTTC
CDR3aa: CASSPTQYQETQYF

abundance: many
d_gene: .
j_gene: TRBJ2-7
v_gene: TRBV4-3
CDR3nt: TGCGCCAGCAGCCAAGAATCGGCCTTTTCTTGGGAGCAGTACTTC
CDR3aa: CASSQESAFSWEQYF

abundance: many
d_gene: .
j_gene: TRBJ1-2
v_gene: TRBV12-3/TRBV12-4
CDR3nt: TGTGCCAGCAGTCTTCTTCCCCTCGCGGGAGGTCATGGCTACACCTTC
CDR3aa: CASSLLPLAGGHGYTF

abundance: .
d_gene: .
j_gene: TRBJ2-7
v_gene: TRBV5-1
CDR3nt: TGCGCCAGCAGCTTGGGACAGGCCGGCCGAGGTGAAGAGCAGTACTTC
CDR3aa: CASSLGQAGRGEEQYF

abundance: few
d_gene: .
j_gene: TRBJ2-1
v_gene: TRBV24-1
CDR3nt: TGTGCCACCAGTGATTCCAGATACAATGAGCAGTTCTTC
CDR3aa: CATSDSRYNEQFF

abundance: once
d_gene: TRBD2
j_gene: TRBJ2-4
v_gene: TRBV3-1
CDR3nt: TGTGCCAGCAGCCCCGATTCTGCGGGAGGAGGGAAAAACATTCAGTACTTC
CDR3aa: CASSPDSAGGGKNIQYF

abundance: .
d_gene: .
j_gene: TRBJ2-7
v_gene: TRBV12-5
CDR3nt: TGTGCTAGTGGTGTCTTCTACGAGCAGTACTTC
CDR3aa: CASGVFYEQYF

abundance: few
d_gene: .
j_gene: TRBJ1-2
v_gene: TRBV5-4
CDR3nt: TGTGCCAGCACCAAATTCAGGGAAAATGATGGCTACACCTTC
CDR3aa: CASTKFRENDGYTF

abundance: many
d_gene: .
j_gene: TRBJ1-4
v_gene: TRBV11-2
CDR3nt: TGTGCCAGCAGCTACGGACCTAGCCCTATGGAAAAACTGTTTTTT
CDR3aa: CASSYGPSPMEKLFF

abundance: .
d_gene: TRBD2
j_gene: TRBJ2-2
v_gene: TRBV20-1
CDR3nt: TGCAGTGCTAGAGTCTTTGGGGTAGCGGGAGGTGGCGGGGAGCTGTTTTTT
CDR3aa: CSARVFGVAGGGGELFF

abundance: many
d_gene: TRBD2
j_gene: TRBJ2-5
v_gene: TRBV10-3
CDR3nt: TGTGCCATCAGTTCTGGGGACGGGAGGGCCCTCCAAGAGACCCAGTACTTC
CDR3aa: CAISSGDGRALQETQYF

abundance: many
d_gene: TRBD1
j_gene: TRBJ2-1
v_gene: TRBV9
CDR3nt: TGTGCCAGCAGCGTAGGGACAGGGTCCTACAATGAGCAGTTCTTC
CDR3aa: CASSVGTGSYNEQFF

abundance: .
d_gene: .
j_gene: TRBJ1-1
v_gene: TRBV6-5
CDR3nt: TGTGCCAGCAGTTCCCAACGGGGTGGAACTGAAGCTTTCTTT
CDR3aa: CASSSQRGGTEAFF

abundance: many
d_gene: .
j_gene: TRBJ2-7
v_gene: TRBV27
CDR3nt: TGTGCCAGCAGTTTAGGCGGCACATACGAGCAGTACTTC
CDR3aa: CASSLGGTYEQYF

abundance: .
d_gene: TRBD2
j_gene: TRBJ2-7
v_gene: TRBV7-3
CDR3nt: TGTGCCAGCAGCTTGATCAGCGGGAGCGAGCAGTACTTC
CDR3aa: CASSLISGSEQYF

abundance: .
d_gene: TRBD1
j_gene: TRBJ2-7
v_gene: TRBV20-1
CDR3nt: TGCAGTGCTCTGACAGGGGCCCACCACGAGCAGTACTTC
CDR3aa: CSALTGAHHEQYF

abundance: .
d_gene: TRBD2
j_gene: TRBJ2-3
v_gene: TRBV30
CDR3nt: TGTGCCTGGAGTGTTCTAGCTAGCGGGAGGGCCCTCAAGCCGTATTTT
CDR3aa: CAWSVLASGRALKPYF

abundance: many
d_gene: TRBD2
j_gene: TRBJ2-7
v_gene: TRBV14
CDR3nt: TGTGCCAGCAGCGAAACCGGGACTAGCGGGAGGTTAGAGCAGTACTTC
CDR3aa: CASSETGTSGRLEQYF